Reported below is one T cell receptor (beta chain). As yet, its antigen is unknown. Per the germline V gene, CDR1 is SGHTA and CDR2 is FQGNSA. This CDR3 region has 15 residues. V gave up 5 bases and J gave up 8 bases, with 16 bases separating them. The data stem from a study of response to subunit inactivated influenza vaccine. Study-wide findings and caveats: The authors offered the suggestion that each seasonal influenza vaccination recruits few new T cells.

TCRdb used MiXCR to reprocess the RT-PCR reads, holding one entry per CDR3 protein. The sample holds approximately 300,000 distinct CDR3 sequences, approximately 21% seen once. The sequence was obtained from a man aged 50-75 years who received an inactivated influenza vaccine. Sequences were derived from PBMCs from blood, sampled about 20 months after vaccination. The V call is TRBV7-2, the J call TRBJ1-6; D is possibly TRBD1 (6 bases). Written as DNA, the CDR3 is TGTGCCAGCAGCACCAGACAGGACCCGGATTCACCCCTCCACTTT. It specifies CASSTRQDPDSPLHF.